The 22 T cell receptor delta chains reported below all come from one sample, sequenced in a study of gamma-delta T cells after stem cell transplantation. TCRdb re-processed the RT-PCR reads using CATT. The data contain 2,000 to 2,500 delta-chain clones, approximately 2% of them singletons. The source material was gamma-delta T cells. These receptors came from a human donor. It is not recorded whose cells these are; they may come from a transplant donor.

With respect to this clone: A read error is the likely source, as a far larger clone sits one nucleotide away. The sample carries other DNA sequences with the same CDR3. V usage is TRDV2 and J usage is TRDJ1; 7 bases are shared with TRDD3. The CDR3 has 18 amino acids. V was pared by 3 bases and J by 0 bases, with 15 bases of the junction left unmatched. Germline CDR1 GEAIGNYY, CDR2 EKD. The CDR3 region has the DNA TGTGCCTGTGACCCGGTGCTGGGGGTGGAGGAATACACCGATAAACTCATCTTT. This sequence encodes CACDPVLGVEEYTDKLIF.

This clone was counted a few times. This DNA translates differently at residue 9 from the TCRdb protein, which is that of a much larger clone; a read error is likely, and the protein shown is the DNA's own translation. The rearrangement links TRDV2 to TRDJ1; perhaps TRDD3 as D (6 bases). The germline gives CDR1 GEAIGNYY, CDR2 EKD. The CDR3 is 17 residues long. The CDR3 is CACDTLLGGGHTDKLIF. Written as DNA, the CDR3 is TGTGCCTGCGACACACTACTGGGAGGGGGCCACACCGATAAACTCATCTTT.

In this sample, this clone turned up a few times. This chain uses TRDV2 with TRDJ1; 7 bases are a match to TRDD3. Germline assignment: CDR1 GEAIGNYY and CDR2 EKD. The CDR3 loop spans 18 amino acids. V lost 1 base, J lost 1 base, and 14 bases stayed unmatched. The CDR3 bases are TGTGCCTGTGACACGTTTGGACTGGGGAATACCTCCACCGATAAACTCATCTTT. Translating gives CACDTFGLGNTSTDKLIF.

This clone rates as medium-sized. A much larger clone sits a single nucleotide away, making a read error possible. The chain recombines TRDV2 with TRDJ1; 10 bases line up with TRDD3. The CDR3 spans 21 residues. Germline-derived CDR1 and CDR2 are GEAIGNYY and EKD. CDR3 protein: CACDTVFLSSVLGDRTNKLIF. CDR3 nucleotide sequence: TGTGCCTGTGACACTGTTTTTCTTTCTTCCGTACTGGGGGATCGCACCAATAAACTCATCTTT.

The gene calls are TRDV2 and TRDJ1; 9 nucleotides agree with TRDD3. Trimming removed 0 bases from V and 0 bases from J; junction bases left unmatched: 31. Germline CDR1 reads GEAIGNYY; CDR2 reads EKD. The CDR3 has 25 residues. CDR3 in DNA: TGTGCCTGTGACACCGGTACCTTTGGGGGGGCCCCCCGTACTGGGGGAGTCGCGTACACCGATAAACTCATCTTT. Translated, it gives CACDTGTFGGAPRTGGVAYTDKLIF.

This clone came up a few times. The TCRdb protein comes from a much larger clone and disagrees with this DNA's translation at residue 10, likely due to a read error; the protein given here is derived from the DNA. The chain has TRDV2 and TRDJ1; the match to TRDD3 covers 7 bases. This CDR3 is built from 21 residues. Trimming removed 0 bases from V and 0 bases from J; junction bases left unmatched: 21. Per germline, CDR1 GEAIGNYY and CDR2 EKD. For the CDR3, the DNA is TGTGCCTGTGACACCCTCATACTGGGGTATACGCTAGAGCCCGACACCGATAAACTCATCTTT. Its protein is CACDTLILGYTLEPDTDKLIF.

About this clone: The protein TCRdb lists belongs to a much larger clone and differs from this DNA's translation at residue 14, which points to a read error; the protein shown is made from the DNA. This rearrangement joins TRDV2 to TRDJ1; 13 bases are shared with TRDD3. In germline, CDR1 is GEAIGNYY, CDR2 EKD. This CDR3 is 16 amino acids long. The CDR3 protein is CACDSLGDTNADKFIF. CDR3 nucleotide sequence: TGTGCCTGTGACTCACTGGGGGATACGAACGCCGATAAATTCATCTTT.

By sample fraction, this clone is large. This specimen includes other DNA sequences encoding the same CDR3. The CDR3 region is CACDTSFTGGYAHFDKLIF. In nucleotides, the CDR3 is TGTGCCTGTGACACGAGCTTCACTGGGGGATACGCGCACTTCGATAAACTCATCTTT. J is TRDJ1 and V is TRDV2; TRDD3 aligns across 13 bases. The ends lost 1 base at V and 4 bases at J; junction bases unmatched: 14. CDR1 GEAIGNYY and CDR2 EKD come from the germline V gene. This CDR3 spans 19 amino acids.

There are a few counts of this clone. TCRdb shows a much larger clone's protein in place of this DNA's translation, and the two differ at residue 6, likely through a read error; the protein shown is translated from the DNA. V is TRDV2 and J is TRDJ1; the match to TRDD3 covers 8 bases. J lost 0 bases, V lost 0 bases, and 8 bases had no gene match. Germline V gene sequence: CDR1 GEAIGNYY, CDR2 EKD. The CDR3 length is 17 residues. The chain's CDR3 is CACDTAGILHHTDKLIF. The CDR3 DNA reads as TGTGCCTGTGACACCGCGGGGATACTACACCACACCGATAAACTCATCTTT.

There are many counts of this clone. A read error is possible here, since a much larger clone lies one base away. The sample contains more than one DNA sequence encoding this CDR3. V is TRDV2 and J is TRDJ1; 9 bases are shared with TRDD3. CDR3 length: 15 amino acids. Germline V gene sequence: CDR1 GEAIGNYY, CDR2 EKD. CDR3 sequence: CACDVAGGFTDKLIF. CDR3 bases: TGCGCCTGTGACGTCGCTGGGGGATTCACCGATAAACTCATCTTT.

Worth noting for this clone: TCRdb's protein for this DNA is that of a much larger clone and differs from the translation at residue 18, likely a read error; the protein shown is the DNA translation. The chain employs TRDV2 and TRDJ1; D is perhaps TRDD3 (5 bases). The germline gives CDR1 GEAIGNYY, CDR2 EKD. The CDR3 sequence is 19 residues long. CDR3 loop: CACDTLKGLRGSNTDKLTF. The CDR3 DNA is TGTGCCTGTGACACCCTAAAGGGCCTCCGGGGGTCTAACACCGATAAACTCACCTTT.

Regarding this clone: This DNA translates differently at residue 7 from the TCRdb protein, which is that of a much larger clone; a read error is likely, and the protein shown is the DNA's own translation. The chain couples TRDV2 to TRDJ1; perhaps TRDD3 as D (6 bases). CDR3 length: 21 amino acids. V lost 3 bases, J lost 0 bases, and 31 bases lay in between. Germline values: CDR1 GEAIGNYY, CDR2 EKD. This CDR3 is CACDLPNSFAVGAPHTDKLIF. The CDR3 DNA is TGTGCCTGTGACCTCCCAAACTCCTTCGCGGTGGGGGCCCCACACACCGATAAACTCATCTTT.

Worth noting for this clone: TCRdb has a much larger clone's protein, which differs at residue 9 from the translation of this DNA, likely because of a read error; what is shown is the protein translated from the DNA. The chain has TRDV2 and TRDJ1; TRDD3 aligns across 7 bases. CDR1 and CDR2 from the germline V gene are GEAIGNYY and EKD. V lost 0 bases, J lost 9 bases, and 18 bases stayed unmatched. This CDR3 has 17 residues. The CDR3 is CACDTLAGGKENRELIF. CDR3 DNA sequence: TGTGCCTGTGACACCTTGGCTGGGGGCAAAGAAAACCGGGAACTCATCTTT.

A note on this clone: The likely explanation is a read error, given a far larger clone one base away. Distinct nucleotide sequences in the sample also encode this CDR3. The chain has TRDV2 and TRDJ1, with 13 bases that match TRDD3. This CDR3 contains 17 residues. Looked up from germline, CDR1 is GEAIGNYY and CDR2 is EKD. CDR3 nucleotides: TGTGCTTGTGACACACTGGGGGATACGCGTAATACCGATAAACTCATCTTT. Encoded protein: CACDTLGDTRNTDKLIF.

Note on this clone: TCRdb shows a much larger clone's protein in place of this DNA's translation, and the two differ at residue 4, likely through a read error; the protein shown is translated from the DNA. The gene calls are TRDV2 and TRDJ1, with 7 bases that match TRDD3. Germline V gives CDR1 GEAIGNYY, CDR2 EKD. This CDR3 is built from 17 residues. The CDR3 DNA follows: TGTGCCTGTTACACCTTAATGGGGGACGACACGACCGATAAACTCATCTTT. It is translated as CACYTLMGDDTTDKLIF.

Remarks on this clone: A single base separates this from a much larger clone, so it may be a read error. The sample carries other DNA sequences with the same CDR3. The V and J genes are TRDV3 and TRDJ2; 8 bases line up with TRDD2. The CDR3 length is 19 residues. CDR1 TVYSNPD and CDR2 GDNSRS come from the germline V gene (reference sequence). CDR3 region: CASASYRWGPSFLTAQLFF. CDR3 coding DNA: TGCGCCTCAGCTTCCTACCGCTGGGGCCCTAGTTTCTTGACAGCACAACTCTTCTTT.

In its sample, this clone ranks as large. V is TRDV2 and J is TRDJ3, with 8 bases fitting TRDD3. Germline V gene lookup returns CDR1 GEAIGNYY and CDR2 EKD. The CDR3 loop spans 20 amino acids. J was trimmed by 0 bases and V by 0 bases; bases with no gene match: 9. The DNA of the CDR3 is TGTGCCTGTGACACCGCTGGGGGAAAGTTAGACTCCTGGGACACCCGACAGATGTTTTTC. Translation gives CACDTAGGKLDSWDTRQMFF.

In regard to this clone: TCRdb pairs this DNA with a much larger clone's protein that differs at residue 9, likely a read error; the protein shown was translated from the DNA. The chain carries TRDV2 and TRDJ1; D perhaps matches TRDD3 (6 bases). The length of the CDR3 is 18 residues. CDR1 GEAIGNYY and CDR2 EKD come from the germline V gene. The germline V and J ends were trimmed by 0 bases and 0 bases, with 19 bases remaining between them. The CDR3 nucleotides read TGTGCCTGTGACACCCTGATGGGGATGCGCGGGGACACCGATAAACTCATCTTT. This codes for CACDTLMGMRGDTDKLIF.

Concerning this clone itself: One base separates it from a far larger clone, so it is likely a read error. The sample has other DNA sequences that encode this CDR3 too. The V and J genes are TRDV2 and TRDJ1; the match to TRDD3 covers 9 bases. The CDR3 covers 15 residues. V shed 7 bases and J 2 bases; nucleotides not matched to a gene: 10. Germline loops: CDR1 GEAIGNYY, CDR2 EKD. CDR3 region: CACMALGDSTDKLIF. The DNA for the CDR3 is TGTGCCTGCATGGCCTTGGGGGATAGTACCGATAAACTCATCTTT.

This clone showed up just a few times. The protein recorded in TCRdb matches a much larger clone and deviates from this DNA's translation at residue 10, suggesting a read error; the protein here is obtained by translating the DNA. V usage is TRDV2 and J usage is TRDJ2, with 7 bases lining up with TRDD3. Trimming removed 0 bases from V and 4 bases from J; junction bases left unmatched: 16. Germline V lookup: CDR1 GEAIGNYY, CDR2 EKD. The CDR3 is 19 residues long. In nucleotides, the CDR3 is TGTGCCTGTGACACCGTATCAGGGGGATGCGCGCTTGGGACAGCACAACTCTTCTTT. It yields the protein CACDTVSGGCALGTAQLFF.

This clone was detected only a few times. TCRdb's protein, taken from a much larger clone, differs from this DNA's translation at residue 15, likely owing to a read error; the protein displayed comes from the DNA. V is TRDV2 and J is TRDJ1, with 12 bases identical to TRDD3. V dropped 1 base and J dropped 3; count of bases not matched to a gene: 17. The CDR3 contains 20 residues. Germline loops: CDR1 GEAIGNYY, CDR2 EKD. The CDR3 protein is CACDTLTGGYKVGYADKLIF. The CDR3 nucleotides read TGTGCCTGTGACACTCTCACTGGGGGATACAAAGTGGGGTACGCCGATAAACTCATCTTT.

By share, this clone ranks as large. Additional DNA sequences in this sample encode the identical CDR3. The chain recombines TRDV2 with TRDJ1; TRDD3 agrees at 9 bases. The CDR3 contains 15 residues. From germline, CDR1 is GEAIGNYY and CDR2 EKD. Trimming removed 3 bases from V and 1 base from J; junction bases left unmatched: 5. The CDR3 DNA reads TGTGCCTGTGACGTCGCTGGGGGATTCACCGATAAACTCATCTTT. It translates to CACDVAGGFTDKLIF.